This entry features one TCR beta chain sequence. This record comes from a study of blood T cell repertoires in COVID-19. The wider study: Spain, Italy and the United States supplied samples that represented acute and convalescent COVID-19. The analysed material was cDNA or gDNA that came from T cells, B-cell-depleted T cells, or PBMCs.

This CDR3 has 15 residues. J gave up 5 bases and V 7 bases, and 8 bases lay outside the gene matches. Looked up from germline, CDR1 is SGHRS and CDR2 is YFSETQ. As originally analysed: Scientists estimated how many nucleated cells there were by amplifying reference gene primers. Repertoires were generated with immunoSEQ multiplex PCR, while TCRdb's copy carries only in-frame clones and drops some. That table supplies the V and J calls and clone size; D and trimming were determined from the DNA. In the table there are some 110,000 clones, around 80% of which are singletons. Sequenced sample: peripheral blood. The receptor's source is a woman aged 60-70 years with acute or convalescent COVID-19. The V gene is TRBV5-1, the J gene TRBJ2-1, with 11 nucleotides matching TRBD2. The CDR3 bases are TGCGCCAGCTCGGAAACTAGCGGGAGACACAATGAGCAGTTCTTC. As protein: CASSETSGRHNEQFF.